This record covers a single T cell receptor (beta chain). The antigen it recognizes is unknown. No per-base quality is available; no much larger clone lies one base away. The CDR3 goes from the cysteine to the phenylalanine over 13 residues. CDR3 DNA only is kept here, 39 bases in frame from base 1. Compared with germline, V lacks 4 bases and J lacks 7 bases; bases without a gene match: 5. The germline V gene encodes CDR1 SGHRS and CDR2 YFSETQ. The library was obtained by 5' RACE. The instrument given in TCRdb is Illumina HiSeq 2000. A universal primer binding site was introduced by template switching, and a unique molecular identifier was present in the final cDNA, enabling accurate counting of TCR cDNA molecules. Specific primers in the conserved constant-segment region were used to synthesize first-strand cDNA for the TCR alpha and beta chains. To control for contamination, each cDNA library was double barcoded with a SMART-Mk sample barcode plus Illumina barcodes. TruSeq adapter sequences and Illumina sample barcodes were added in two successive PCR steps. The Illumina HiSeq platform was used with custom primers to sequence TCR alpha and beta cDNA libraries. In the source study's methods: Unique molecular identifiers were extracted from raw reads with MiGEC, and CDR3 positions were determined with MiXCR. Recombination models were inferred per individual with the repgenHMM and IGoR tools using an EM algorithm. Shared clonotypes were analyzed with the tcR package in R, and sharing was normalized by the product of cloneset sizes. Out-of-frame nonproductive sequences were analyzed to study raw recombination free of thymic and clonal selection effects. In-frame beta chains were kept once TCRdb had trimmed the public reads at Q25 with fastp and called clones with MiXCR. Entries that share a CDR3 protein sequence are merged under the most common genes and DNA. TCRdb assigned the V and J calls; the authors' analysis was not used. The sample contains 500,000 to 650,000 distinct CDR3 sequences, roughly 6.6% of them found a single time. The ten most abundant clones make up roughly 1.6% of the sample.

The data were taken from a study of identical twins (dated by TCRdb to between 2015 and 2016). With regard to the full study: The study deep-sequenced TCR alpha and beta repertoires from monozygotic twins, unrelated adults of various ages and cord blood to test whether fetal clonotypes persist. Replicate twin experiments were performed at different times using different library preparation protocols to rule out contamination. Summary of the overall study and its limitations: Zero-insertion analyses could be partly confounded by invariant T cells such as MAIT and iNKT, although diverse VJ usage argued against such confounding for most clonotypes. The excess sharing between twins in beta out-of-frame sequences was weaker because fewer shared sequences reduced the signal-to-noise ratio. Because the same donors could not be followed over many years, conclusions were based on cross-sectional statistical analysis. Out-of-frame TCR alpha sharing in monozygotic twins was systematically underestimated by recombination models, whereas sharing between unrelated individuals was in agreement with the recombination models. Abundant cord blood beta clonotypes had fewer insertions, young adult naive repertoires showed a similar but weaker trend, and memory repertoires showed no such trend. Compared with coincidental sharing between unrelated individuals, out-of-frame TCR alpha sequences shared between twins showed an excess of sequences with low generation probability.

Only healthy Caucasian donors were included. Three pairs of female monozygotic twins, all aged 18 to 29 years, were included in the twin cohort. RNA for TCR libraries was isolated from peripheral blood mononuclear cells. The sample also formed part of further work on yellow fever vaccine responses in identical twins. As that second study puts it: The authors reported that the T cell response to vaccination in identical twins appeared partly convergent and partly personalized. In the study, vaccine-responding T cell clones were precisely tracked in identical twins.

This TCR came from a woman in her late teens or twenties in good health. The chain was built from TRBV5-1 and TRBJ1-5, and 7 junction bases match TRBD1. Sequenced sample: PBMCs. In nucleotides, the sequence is TGCGCCAGCAGCGTACAGGGGCCCCAGCCCCAGCATTTT. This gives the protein CASSVQGPQPQHF.